Listed here are 11 T cell receptor beta chains from one sample, sequenced in a study of blood T cells in healthy people across ages. The authors ran a second PCR of about 7 to 11 cycles using a sample-barcoded 5' primer and a J-beta primer mix. TCRdb fed the 5' RACE reads into MiXCR, producing one record per CDR3 protein. The table lists over 1,200,000 distinct CDR3 sequences, roughly 59% of them singletons. Sequencing was done on a sample of blood. The receptors shown here come from a man between 18 and 35 years old in good health.

V and J are TRBV6-5 and TRBJ2-5; TRBD1 aligns across 10 bases. Judging by the DNA end, TRBJ2-7 fits better; the J call may be wrong. CDR3 length: 14 residues. CDR1 is MNHEY, CDR2 SVGAGI, per germline. The CDR3 reads CASSYAGTGVEQYF. CDR3 nucleotides: TGTGCCAGCAGTTACGCCGGGACAGGGGTCGAGCAGTACTTC.

The chain is built from TRBV25-1 and TRBJ2-7; unclear D gene. The DNA end is more similar to TRBJ2-5, so the J call may be wrong. Per the germline V gene, CDR1 is MGHDK and CDR2 is SYGVNS. The CDR3 runs to 12 residues. The CDR3 sequence: CASSEGLTTQYF. The CDR3 nucleotides read TGTGCCAGCAGTGAAGGTTTGACGACCCAGTACTTC.

This chain joins TRBV12-3 or TRBV12-4 and TRBJ2-1; D remains unclear. The CDR3 has 13 amino acids. The V and J ends lost 5 bases and 5 bases respectively, with 10 bases between them. The DNA for the CDR3 is TGTGCCAGCAGTCCCCGGAACCACAATGAGCAGTTCTTC. Encoded protein: CASSPRNHNEQFF.

V usage is TRBV27 and J usage is TRBJ2-7; D possibly corresponds to TRBD1 (6 bases). CDR1 and CDR2 (germline): MNHEY, SMNVEV (reference sequence). CDR3 size: 13 residues. V was shortened by 7 bases and J by 2 bases, with 12 bases between the two germline ends. The CDR3: CASKTGPPYEQYF. Written as DNA, the CDR3 is TGTGCCAGCAAAACAGGGCCCCCCTACGAGCAGTACTTC.

This chain joins TRBV12-5 and TRBJ2-7, with D perhaps TRBD1 (6 bases). V lost 2 bases and J lost 5, with 16 bases in between. The CDR3 consists of 15 residues. CDR1 and CDR2 from the germline V gene are LGHNT and FRNRAP. The CDR3, as DNA: TGTGCTAGTGGTTTGTTAACACAGGGTTTCAACGAGCAGTACTTC. Translation gives CASGLLTQGFNEQYF.

This clonotype was seen more than once but under ten times. This sequence joins TRBV28 and TRBJ2-7, with a tentative D call TRBD1 (6 bases). The J call may be incorrect, as the DNA end agrees better with TRBJ2-4. Germline CDR1 and CDR2: MDHEN and SYDVKM. The CDR3 runs to 13 residues. CDR3: CASSLLQGNIQYF. The CDR3 DNA follows: TGTGCCAGCAGTTTACTACAGGGAAACATTCAGTACTTC.

There are a few counts of this clonotype. This chain uses TRBV28 with TRBJ2-5, with D uncertain. The last part of the DNA fits TRBJ2-7 better; the J call may be wrong. This CDR3 has 12 residues. Looked up from germline, CDR1 is MDHEN and CDR2 is SYDVKM. DNA of the CDR3: TGTGCCAGCAGACCAACTGTGGACGAGCAGTACTTC. Its translation is CASRPTVDEQYF.

This clonotype was observed a single time. The chain links TRBV7-9 to TRBJ2-7; unclear D gene. The J call could be wrong; TRBJ2-5 is a better fit for the DNA end. Germline CDR1 SEHNR, CDR2 FQNEAQ (reference sequence). CDR3 length equals 18 residues. CDR3 amino acids: CASSLNVVGVGFQETQYF. The CDR3 nucleotides are TGTGCCAGCAGCTTAAATGTTGTCGGCGTCGGATTTCAAGAGACCCAGTACTTC.

The rearrangement uses TRBV11-1 and TRBJ2-1, with 9 bases lining up with TRBD2. Germline assignment: CDR1 SGHAT and CDR2 FQDESV (reference sequence). The CDR3 loop spans 15 amino acids. The V gene end was trimmed by 1 base and the J gene end by 10 bases; junction bases not matched to a gene: 8. This CDR3 is CASSLETSGFREQFF. In DNA, the CDR3 is TGTGCCAGCAGCTTAGAGACTAGCGGTTTCCGAGAGCAGTTCTTC.

This rearrangement joins TRBV6-1 to TRBJ1-5, with 8 nucleotides matching TRBD1. CDR1 and CDR2 (germline): MNHNS, SASEGT. The J segment lost 0 bases and the V segment lost 6 bases, leaving 4 bases of the junction unmatched. The CDR3 length is 15 residues. The CDR3 DNA reads TGTGCCAGCAGCGGGACAGGCAATAGCAATCAGCCCCAGCATTTT. It codes for CASSGTGNSNQPQHF.

CDR3 region: CASSLVVAEEQFF. CDR3 bases: TGTGCCAGCAGCTTAGTGGTGGCGGAGGAGCAGTTCTTC. The chain is built from TRBV11-1 and TRBJ2-1; D unclear. CDR1 is SGHAT, CDR2 FQDESV, per germline (reference sequence). This CDR3 has 13 amino acids. Trimming removed 1 base from V and 10 bases from J, with 11 bases in between.